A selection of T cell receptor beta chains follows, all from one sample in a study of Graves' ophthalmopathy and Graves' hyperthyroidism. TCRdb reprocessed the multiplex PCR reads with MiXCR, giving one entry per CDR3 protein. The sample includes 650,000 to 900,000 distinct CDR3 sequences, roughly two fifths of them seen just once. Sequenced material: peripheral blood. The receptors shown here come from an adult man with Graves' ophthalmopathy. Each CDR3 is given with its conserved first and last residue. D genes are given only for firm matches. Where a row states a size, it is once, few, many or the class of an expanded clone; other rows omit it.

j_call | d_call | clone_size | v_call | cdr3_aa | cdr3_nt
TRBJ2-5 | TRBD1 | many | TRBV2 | CASSDNRGETQYF | TGTGCCAGCAGTGATAACAGGGGGGAGACCCAGTACTTC
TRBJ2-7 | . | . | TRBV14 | CASSTREERSYKQYF | TGTGCCAGCAGCACACGCGAGGAACGGTCCTACAAGCAGTACTTC
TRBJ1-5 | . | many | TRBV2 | CASTGLGGQPQHF | TGTGCCAGCACGGGACTCGGGGGTCAGCCCCAGCATTTT
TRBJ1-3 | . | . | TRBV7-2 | CATRRAATSGNTIYF | TGTGCCACCCGACGGGCAGCTACCTCTGGAAACACCATATATTTT
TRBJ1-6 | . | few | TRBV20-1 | CSARQLMWSSPLHF | TGCAGTGCTAGACAGTTAATGTGGAGTTCACCCCTCCACTTT
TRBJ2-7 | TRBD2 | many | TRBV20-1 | CSASSGGMPYEQYF | TGCAGTGCATCCTCGGGGGGGATGCCCTACGAGCAGTACTTC
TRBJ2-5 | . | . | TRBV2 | CASSEETGQETQYF | TGTGCCAGCAGTGAGGAGACAGGACAAGAGACCCAGTACTTC
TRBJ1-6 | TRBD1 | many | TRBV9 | CASSGQGEGSPLHF | TGTGCCAGCAGCGGACAGGGGGAAGGTTCACCCCTCCACTTT
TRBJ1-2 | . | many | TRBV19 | CATKCGGAGCYGYTF | TGTGCCACCAAGTGCGGAGGGGCGGGATGCTATGGCTACACCTTC
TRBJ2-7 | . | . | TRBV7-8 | CASSVESYEQYF | TGTGCCAGCAGCGTGGAGTCCTACGAGCAGTACTTC
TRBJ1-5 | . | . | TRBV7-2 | CASSLVPHTGYSNQPQHF | TGTGCCAGCAGCTTAGTCCCCCATACAGGGTACAGCAATCAGCCCCAGCATTTT
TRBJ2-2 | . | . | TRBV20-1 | CSAIEGTANTGELFF | TGCAGTGCTATAGAGGGGACCGCGAACACCGGGGAGCTGTTTTTT
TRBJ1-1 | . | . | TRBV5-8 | CASSLTGAGITEAFF | TGTGCCAGCAGCCTAACCGGGGCAGGGATCACTGAAGCTTTCTTT
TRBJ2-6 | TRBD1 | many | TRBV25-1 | CASSEGQGLTGANVLTF | TGTGCCAGCAGTGAGGGACAGGGACTTACTGGGGCCAACGTCCTGACTTTC
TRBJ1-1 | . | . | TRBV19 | CASSSGPIKSITEAFF | TGTGCCAGTAGTTCAGGACCCATAAAGTCTATCACTGAAGCTTTCTTT
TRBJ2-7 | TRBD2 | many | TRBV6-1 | CASSPRTSGNEQYF | TGTGCCAGCAGCCCGCGGACTAGCGGGAACGAGCAGTACTTC
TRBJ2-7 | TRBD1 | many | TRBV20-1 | CSAKGAFVYEQYF | TGCAGTGCTAAGGGGGCTTTCGTGTACGAGCAGTACTTC
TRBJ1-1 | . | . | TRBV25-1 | CASRRRQGLDTEAFF | TGTGCCAGCAGACGCAGGCAGGGGTTGGACACTGAAGCTTTCTTT
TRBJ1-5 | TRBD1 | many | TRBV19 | CASRDRPYSNQPQHF | TGTGCCAGTAGGGACAGGCCTTATAGCAATCAGCCCCAGCATTTT
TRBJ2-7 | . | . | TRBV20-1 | CSARTQGAEQYF | TGCAGTGCTAGAACCCAAGGGGCCGAGCAGTACTTC
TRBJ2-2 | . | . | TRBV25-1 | CASRSVGGELFF | TGTGCCAGCCGGAGTGTGGGCGGGGAGCTGTTTTTT
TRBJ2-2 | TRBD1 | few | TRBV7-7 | CASSKAPGGANTGELFF | TGTGCCAGCAGCAAAGCCCCAGGGGGCGCGAACACCGGGGAGCTGTTTTTT
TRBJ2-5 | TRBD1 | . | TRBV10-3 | CAISDRDRVWETQYF | TGTGCCATCAGCGACAGGGACAGGGTGTGGGAGACCCAGTACTTC
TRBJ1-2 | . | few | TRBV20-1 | CSARGAGLDSGYTF | TGCAGTGCTAGAGGGGCAGGGTTGGACTCTGGCTACACCTTC
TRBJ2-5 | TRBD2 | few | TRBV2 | CASARSGTRRPSTYQETQYF | TGTGCCAGCGCCAGATCCGGGACTAGACGCCCTTCGACCTACCAAGAGACCCAGTACTTC
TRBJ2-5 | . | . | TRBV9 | CASSVAVNEGQETQYF | TGTGCCAGCAGCGTAGCGGTGAACGAGGGCCAAGAGACCCAGTACTTC
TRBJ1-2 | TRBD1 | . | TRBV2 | CASMATGGFGYGYTF | TGTGCCAGCATGGCCACAGGGGGGTTTGGCTATGGCTACACCTTC
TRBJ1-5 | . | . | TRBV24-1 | CASSSNWATPTKNQPQHF | TGTGCCAGCAGCTCCAACTGGGCGACGCCAACAAAGAATCAGCCCCAGCATTTT
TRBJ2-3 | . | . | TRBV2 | CASSDRGREGTDTQYF | TGTGCCAGCAGTGACCGGGGCAGGGAGGGCACAGATACGCAGTATTTT
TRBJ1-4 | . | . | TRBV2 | CASGRGPTNEKLFF | TGTGCCAGTGGCCGGGGGCCCACTAATGAAAAACTGTTTTTT
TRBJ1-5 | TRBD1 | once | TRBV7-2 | CASSFDRGMGYEHF | TGTGCCAGCAGCTTTGACAGGGGTATGGGCTACGAGCATTTT
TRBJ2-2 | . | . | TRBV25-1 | CASSEIGGELFF | TGTGCCAGCAGTGAAATTGGGGGGGAGCTGTTTTTT
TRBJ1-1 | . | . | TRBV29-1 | CSFTRWGGEAFF | TGCAGTTTCACACGGTGGGGCGGTGAAGCTTTCTTT
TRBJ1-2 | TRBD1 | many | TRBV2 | CASRDRGKDYGYTF | TGTGCCAGCAGGGACAGGGGGAAGGACTATGGCTACACCTTC
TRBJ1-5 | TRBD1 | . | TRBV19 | CASSIRTGGSNQPQHF | TGTGCCAGTAGTATTCGGACAGGGGGGAGCAATCAGCCCCAGCATTTT
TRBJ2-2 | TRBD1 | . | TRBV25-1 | CASSQVKGTATNTGELFF | TGTGCCAGCAGCCAAGTGAAAGGGACAGCTACTAACACCGGGGAGCTGTTTTTT
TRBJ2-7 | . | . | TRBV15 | CATSRDRVIYEQYF | TGTGCCACCAGCAGAGACAGGGTGATTTACGAGCAGTACTTC
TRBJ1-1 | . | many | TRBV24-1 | CATALGTEAFF | TGTGCCACCGCTTTGGGGACTGAAGCTTTCTTT
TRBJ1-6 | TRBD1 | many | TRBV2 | CASRDRVLRNSPLHF | TGTGCCAGCAGGGACAGGGTCCTCAGGAATTCACCCCTCCACTTT
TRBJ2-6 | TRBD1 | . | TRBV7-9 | CASKLWQGASGANVLTF | TGTGCCAGCAAGTTATGGCAGGGGGCGTCTGGGGCCAACGTCCTGACTTTC
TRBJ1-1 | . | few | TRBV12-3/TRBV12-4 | CASSPNMNTEAFF | TGTGCCAGCAGTCCAAACATGAACACTGAAGCTTTCTTT
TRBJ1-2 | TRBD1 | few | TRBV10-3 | CASSFGTGANYGYTF | TGTGCCAGCAGTTTTGGGACAGGAGCTAACTATGGCTACACCTTC
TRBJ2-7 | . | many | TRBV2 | CASSEAPKWPYEQYF | TGTGCCAGCAGTGAAGCCCCAAAATGGCCCTACGAGCAGTACTTC
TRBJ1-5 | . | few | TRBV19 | CASSTTQLLRRNQPQHF | TGTGCCAGTAGTACGACACAACTCCTGCGACGCAATCAGCCCCAGCATTTT
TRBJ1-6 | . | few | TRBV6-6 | CASSYSVSQGSSPLHF | TGTGCCAGCAGTTACTCGGTATCACAGGGTAGCTCACCCCTCCACTTT
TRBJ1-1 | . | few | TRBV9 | CASSPWVAMNTEAFF | TGTGCCAGCAGCCCCTGGGTAGCAATGAACACTGAAGCTTTCTTT
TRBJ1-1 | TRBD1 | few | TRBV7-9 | CASSPSTGLNTEAFF | TGTGCCAGCAGCCCTTCGACAGGGCTGAACACTGAAGCTTTCTTT
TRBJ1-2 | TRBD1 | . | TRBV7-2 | CASSLGQGETVYGYTF | TGTGCCAGCAGCCTGGGACAGGGAGAAACGGTCTATGGCTACACCTTC